The clone carrying this T cell receptor beta chain was observed many times. The sample comes from a study of spatial heterogeneity in lung cancer. TCR cDNA molecules were tagged individually, and each one carried a unique molecular identifier. Each CDR3 protein gets one entry after TCRdb re-called the 5' RACE reads with MiXCR. The data show about 22,000 distinct CDR3 sequences, with 3.5% to 5.5% seen just once and around a third held by the top ten. Germline assignment: CDR1 SGHRS and CDR2 YFSETQ. The CDR3 consists of 14 residues. After removal of 4 bases from V and 6 bases from J, the junction contained 10 bases not matched to a gene. Indicated time point: sample taken at primary tumor resection. Whole RNA, isolated from tumor, nontumor lung or frozen PBMC, was sequenced without prior sorting.

This chain uses TRBV5-1 with TRBJ2-7; 7 bases fit TRBD2. This clonotype was obtained from a male donor with early-stage non-small cell lung cancer. The sequencing here drew on PBMCs, taken at surgery. The CDR3 is CASSSGTDPSEQYF. CDR3 nucleotides: TGCGCCAGCAGCAGCGGGACGGACCCGAGCGAGCAGTACTTC.